Listed below are T cell receptor beta chains from one sample, sequenced in a study of cytomegalovirus exposure and HLA in healthy donors. Sequencing used immunoSEQ multiplex PCR; TCRdb keeps in-frame clones, though not all of them. The repertoire includes approximately 30,000 clones, around two fifths of them detected once, and 2% sits in the top ten. Source material: PBMCs. These TCRs come from a woman aged 50 to 60 in good health and CMV-seronegative. Each CDR3 is given with its conserved first and last residue. The D gene is left open where the match is weak. Clone size appears in some rows only: once, few, many, or a class for an expanded clone.

>TRBJ1-6|NA|TRBV5-1|NA
CASSLYLGAANNSPLHF
TGCGCCAGCAGCTTGTATTTGGGGGCCGCCAATAATTCACCCCTCCACTTT
>TRBJ2-5|TRBD2|TRBV10-2|NA
CASRGGFQETQYF
TGCGCCAGCCGGGGGGGTTTTCAAGAGACCCAGTACTTC
>TRBJ1-4|NA|TRBV4-2|NA
CASSQDSATNEKLFF
TGTGCCAGCAGCCAGGACAGCGCAACTAATGAAAAACTGTTTTTT
>TRBJ2-7|NA|TRBV19|NA
CASSIAEGYEQYF
TGTGCCAGTAGTATAGCGGAGGGATACGAGCAGTACTTC
>TRBJ1-3|TRBD1|TRBV15|NA
CATSRGAGGFGNTIYF
TGTGCCACCAGCAGAGGGGCAGGGGGCTTTGGAAACACCATATATTTT
>TRBJ1-2|TRBD1|TRBV5-6|NA
CASSAQGAGYGYTF
TGTGCCAGCAGCGCACAGGGGGCTGGCTATGGCTACACCTTC
>TRBJ1-1|NA|TRBV11-3|once
CASSLVRGTEAFF
TGTGCCAGCAGCTTGGTTCGGGGAACTGAAGCTTTCTTT
>TRBJ2-2|TRBD1|TRBV5-4|NA
CASSSRTGGYTGELFF
TGTGCCAGCAGCTCCCGGACAGGGGGGTACACCGGGGAGCTGTTTTTT
>TRBJ1-4|TRBD1|TRBV5-4|NA
CASSPPGQGRTNEKLFF
TGTGCCAGCAGCCCTCCGGGACAGGGGAGGACTAATGAAAAACTGTTTTTT
>TRBJ2-2|TRBD1|TRBV11-3|NA
CASSLGQGAPGELFF
TGTGCCAGCAGCCTCGGACAGGGGGCTCCCGGGGAGCTGTTTTTT
>TRBJ1-4|TRBD1|TRBV6-1|NA
CAVQGQTNEKLFF
TGTGCCGTTCAGGGACAGACTAATGAAAAACTGTTTTTT
>TRBJ2-1|NA|TRBV5-1|NA
CASSTTGSGLSSYNEQFF
TGCGCCAGCAGCACAACAGGATCCGGTCTGAGCTCCTACAATGAGCAGTTCTTC
>TRBJ2-5|NA|TRBV10-3|NA
CAISPSGVYQETQYF
TGTGCCATCAGTCCCTCAGGGGTGTACCAAGAGACCCAGTACTTC
>TRBJ2-4|NA|TRBV28|NA
CATAPPGYIQYF
TGTGCCACTGCCCCTCCGGGTTACATTCAGTACTTC
>TRBJ2-1|NA|TRBV7-2|NA
CASRPPGSFYNEQFF
TGTGCCAGCAGACCACCGGGGTCTTTTTACAATGAGCAGTTCTTC
>TRBJ2-3|NA|TRBV7-9|NA
CASSSLGRPTDTQYF
TGTGCCAGCAGCTCTCTGGGGAGGCCAACAGATACGCAGTATTTT
>TRBJ2-1|NA|TRBV2|few
CASSILVITNEQFF
TGTGCCAGCAGCATCCTAGTTATTACCAATGAGCAGTTCTTC
>TRBJ1-1|TRBD1|TRBV2|few
CASREHRGTEAFF
TGTGCCAGCAGAGAACACAGGGGCACTGAAGCTTTCTTT
>TRBJ1-2|NA|TRBV19|NA
CASTPQAGSNYGYTF
TGTGCCAGTACCCCCCAGGCAGGATCTAACTATGGCTACACCTTC
>TRBJ2-3|NA|TRBV12-5|NA
CASGLGGVNTDTQYF
TGTGCTAGTGGTTTGGGGGGGGTAAACACAGATACGCAGTATTTT
>TRBJ2-2|NA|TRBV5-4|NA
CASSLRTNTGELFF
TGTGCCAGCAGCTTGCGGACTAACACCGGGGAGCTGTTTTTT
>TRBJ2-7|TRBD1|TRBV9|few
CASSGSTGAGTTQYF
TGTGCCAGCAGCGGTTCGACAGGGGCGGGAACGACGCAGTACTTC
>TRBJ2-7|TRBD1|TRBV10-1|NA
CASSAAGGSYEQYF
TGCGCCAGCAGTGCGGCAGGGGGAAGCTACGAGCAGTACTTC
>TRBJ1-1|NA|TRBV7-2|few
CASSLSWSGGLGAFF
TGTGCCAGCAGCTTATCATGGTCGGGGGGCTTAGGAGCTTTCTTT
>TRBJ2-1|TRBD1|TRBV2|NA
CASLDRESSFEQFF
TGTGCCAGCCTAGACAGGGAGTCAAGTTTTGAGCAGTTCTTC
>TRBJ2-1|NA|TRBV4-1|NA
CASSYRDIRLSYDEQFF
TGCGCCAGCAGCTACAGGGACATCAGGTTATCCTACGATGAGCAGTTCTTC
>TRBJ1-1|NA|TRBV5-1|few
CASSLEGGNTEAFF
TGCGCCAGCAGCTTGGAAGGGGGGAACACTGAAGCTTTCTTT
>TRBJ1-1|TRBD1|TRBV7-8|few
CASSPQGAWGEAFF
TGTGCCAGCAGCCCGCAGGGGGCCTGGGGTGAAGCTTTCTTT
>TRBJ1-2|NA|TRBV27|NA
CASSLRQRSYGYTF
TGTGCCAGCAGTCTACGACAACGCTCCTATGGCTACACCTTC
>TRBJ1-6|NA|TRBV19|NA
CASSSGSGRGSPLHF
TGTGCCAGTAGTTCCGGGTCCGGGAGGGGCTCACCCCTCCACTTT
>TRBJ2-5|TRBD2|TRBV29-1|few
CSVGRDPQETQYF
TGCAGCGTCGGGAGGGACCCCCAAGAGACCCAGTACTTC
>TRBJ1-1|NA|TRBV7-9|NA
CASSQPTAGIPLAEAFF
TGTGCCAGCAGCCAACCGACCGCCGGGATCCCCTTGGCTGAAGCTTTCTTT
>TRBJ2-7|NA|TRBV19|few
CASSRRGSYEQYF
TGTGCCAGTAGTCGTCGGGGCTCCTACGAGCAGTACTTC
>TRBJ2-3|TRBD2|TRBV19|NA
CASGEIAGPSDTQYF
TGTGCCAGTGGGGAGATAGCGGGGCCATCGGATACGCAGTATTTT
>TRBJ1-1|TRBD1|TRBV4-1|few
CASSQSQGDTEAFF
TGCGCCAGCAGCCAGTCGCAGGGGGATACTGAAGCTTTCTTT
>TRBJ2-3|NA|TRBV7-6|NA
CASSPTRDTQYF
TGTGCCAGCAGCCCCACGAGGGATACGCAGTATTTT
>TRBJ2-7|TRBD1|TRBV19|few
CASSIVETGGYEQYF
TGTGCCAGTAGTATAGTGGAGACAGGGGGCTACGAGCAGTACTTC
>TRBJ2-1|NA|TRBV10-3|NA
CAISESRDNEQFF
TGTGCCATCAGTGAGTCGAGAGACAATGAGCAGTTCTTC
>TRBJ2-2|TRBD1|TRBV29-1|few
CSSRGQGAKGAGELFF
TGCAGCTCTAGGGGACAGGGGGCGAAGGGGGCCGGGGAGCTGTTTTTT
>TRBJ2-7|NA|TRBV4-2|few
CASSQDLAGIYEQYF
TGTGCCAGCAGCCAAGATCTGGCGGGAATTTACGAGCAGTACTTC
>TRBJ2-7|NA|TRBV29-1|NA
CSVSPGNSYEQYF
TGCAGCGTATCTCCAGGAAACTCCTACGAGCAGTACTTC
>TRBJ2-3|TRBD1|TRBV11-2|NA
CASSFSGQGISADTQCF
TGTGCCAGCAGCTTCTCGGGACAGGGTATATCTGCGGATACGCAGTGTTTT
>TRBJ2-5|TRBD2|TRBV4-2|NA
CASSQLASGGSQETQYF
TGTGCCAGCAGCCAGCTTGCTAGCGGGGGGTCCCAAGAGACCCAGTACTTC
>TRBJ2-2|NA|TRBV7-9|NA
CASSLVIGIGELFF
TGTGCCAGCAGCTTAGTCATCGGGATCGGGGAGCTGTTTTTT
>TRBJ2-7|TRBD1|TRBV5-8|NA
CASMKLGTGGEQYF
TGTGCCAGCATGAAACTGGGGACAGGGGGCGAGCAGTACTTC
>TRBJ2-7|TRBD1|TRBV6-1|NA
CASSESGGAGHDEQYF
TGTGCCAGCAGTGAATCAGGGGGCGCGGGCCACGACGAGCAGTACTTC
>TRBJ2-5|NA|TRBV15|NA
CATSREKLQETQYF
TGTGCCACCAGCAGAGAAAAACTACAAGAGACCCAGTACTTC
>TRBJ2-5|NA|TRBV21-1|few
CASRYLQQGPQETQYF
TGTGCCAGCAGATACTTACAACAGGGACCACAAGAGACCCAGTACTTC
>TRBJ2-1|TRBD2|TRBV29-1|NA
CSVEDPLASIYNEQFF
TGCAGCGTTGAAGACCCACTAGCGTCTATTTACAATGAGCAGTTCTTC
>TRBJ1-1|NA|TRBV30|NA
CAWIPGHGSGTEAFF
TGTGCCTGGATACCGGGACACGGCTCGGGCACTGAAGCTTTCTTT
>TRBJ1-5|NA|TRBV9|NA
CASSVGGPNQPQHF
TGTGCCAGCAGCGTAGGAGGTCCCAATCAGCCCCAGCATTTT